The following is a TCR beta chain sequence with its context. In the authors' workflow: Reference gene primers were amplified, and this amplification served to estimate nucleated cell counts. Sequencing used immunoSEQ multiplex PCR; TCRdb keeps in-frame clones, though not all of them. D and trimming were read from the DNA, whereas the V and J calls and clone size are those reported in that table. The table has tens of thousands of clones, roughly 84% seen once; the top ten hold roughly 6.3%. The data are from a study of blood T cell repertoires in COVID-19. Study details: T cells, B-cell-depleted T cells, or PBMCs supplied cDNA or gDNA.

CDR3 size: 16 residues. Germline V gives CDR1 LGHDT, CDR2 YNNKEL (reference sequence). Losses at the gene ends were 1 base for V and 4 bases for J; bases not matched to a gene: 9. Sequencing was performed on peripheral blood. J is TRBJ1-1 and V is TRBV3-1 (or the pseudogene TRBV3-2), with 7 nucleotides matching TRBD1. This sequence was found in a man aged 55 to 69 with acute or convalescent COVID-19. CDR3 residues: CASSQVEGAGFTEAFF. The CDR3 DNA reads as TGTGCCAGCAGCCAAGTTGAGGGGGCAGGTTTCACTGAAGCTTTCTTT.